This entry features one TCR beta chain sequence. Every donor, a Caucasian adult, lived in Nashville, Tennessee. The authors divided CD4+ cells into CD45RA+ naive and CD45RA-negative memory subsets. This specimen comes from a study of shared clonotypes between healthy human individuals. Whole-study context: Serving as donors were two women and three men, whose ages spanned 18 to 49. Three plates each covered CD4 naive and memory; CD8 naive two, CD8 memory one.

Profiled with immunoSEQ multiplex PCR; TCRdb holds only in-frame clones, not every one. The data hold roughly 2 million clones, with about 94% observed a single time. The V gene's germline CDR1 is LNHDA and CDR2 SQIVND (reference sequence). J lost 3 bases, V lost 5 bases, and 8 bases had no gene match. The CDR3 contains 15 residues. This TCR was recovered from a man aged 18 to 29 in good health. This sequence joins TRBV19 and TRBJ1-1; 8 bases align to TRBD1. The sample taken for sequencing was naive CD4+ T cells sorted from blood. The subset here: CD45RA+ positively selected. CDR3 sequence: CASSSLQGVDTEAFF. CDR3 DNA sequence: TGTGCCAGTAGTTCCCTACAGGGGGTGGACACTGAAGCTTTCTTT.